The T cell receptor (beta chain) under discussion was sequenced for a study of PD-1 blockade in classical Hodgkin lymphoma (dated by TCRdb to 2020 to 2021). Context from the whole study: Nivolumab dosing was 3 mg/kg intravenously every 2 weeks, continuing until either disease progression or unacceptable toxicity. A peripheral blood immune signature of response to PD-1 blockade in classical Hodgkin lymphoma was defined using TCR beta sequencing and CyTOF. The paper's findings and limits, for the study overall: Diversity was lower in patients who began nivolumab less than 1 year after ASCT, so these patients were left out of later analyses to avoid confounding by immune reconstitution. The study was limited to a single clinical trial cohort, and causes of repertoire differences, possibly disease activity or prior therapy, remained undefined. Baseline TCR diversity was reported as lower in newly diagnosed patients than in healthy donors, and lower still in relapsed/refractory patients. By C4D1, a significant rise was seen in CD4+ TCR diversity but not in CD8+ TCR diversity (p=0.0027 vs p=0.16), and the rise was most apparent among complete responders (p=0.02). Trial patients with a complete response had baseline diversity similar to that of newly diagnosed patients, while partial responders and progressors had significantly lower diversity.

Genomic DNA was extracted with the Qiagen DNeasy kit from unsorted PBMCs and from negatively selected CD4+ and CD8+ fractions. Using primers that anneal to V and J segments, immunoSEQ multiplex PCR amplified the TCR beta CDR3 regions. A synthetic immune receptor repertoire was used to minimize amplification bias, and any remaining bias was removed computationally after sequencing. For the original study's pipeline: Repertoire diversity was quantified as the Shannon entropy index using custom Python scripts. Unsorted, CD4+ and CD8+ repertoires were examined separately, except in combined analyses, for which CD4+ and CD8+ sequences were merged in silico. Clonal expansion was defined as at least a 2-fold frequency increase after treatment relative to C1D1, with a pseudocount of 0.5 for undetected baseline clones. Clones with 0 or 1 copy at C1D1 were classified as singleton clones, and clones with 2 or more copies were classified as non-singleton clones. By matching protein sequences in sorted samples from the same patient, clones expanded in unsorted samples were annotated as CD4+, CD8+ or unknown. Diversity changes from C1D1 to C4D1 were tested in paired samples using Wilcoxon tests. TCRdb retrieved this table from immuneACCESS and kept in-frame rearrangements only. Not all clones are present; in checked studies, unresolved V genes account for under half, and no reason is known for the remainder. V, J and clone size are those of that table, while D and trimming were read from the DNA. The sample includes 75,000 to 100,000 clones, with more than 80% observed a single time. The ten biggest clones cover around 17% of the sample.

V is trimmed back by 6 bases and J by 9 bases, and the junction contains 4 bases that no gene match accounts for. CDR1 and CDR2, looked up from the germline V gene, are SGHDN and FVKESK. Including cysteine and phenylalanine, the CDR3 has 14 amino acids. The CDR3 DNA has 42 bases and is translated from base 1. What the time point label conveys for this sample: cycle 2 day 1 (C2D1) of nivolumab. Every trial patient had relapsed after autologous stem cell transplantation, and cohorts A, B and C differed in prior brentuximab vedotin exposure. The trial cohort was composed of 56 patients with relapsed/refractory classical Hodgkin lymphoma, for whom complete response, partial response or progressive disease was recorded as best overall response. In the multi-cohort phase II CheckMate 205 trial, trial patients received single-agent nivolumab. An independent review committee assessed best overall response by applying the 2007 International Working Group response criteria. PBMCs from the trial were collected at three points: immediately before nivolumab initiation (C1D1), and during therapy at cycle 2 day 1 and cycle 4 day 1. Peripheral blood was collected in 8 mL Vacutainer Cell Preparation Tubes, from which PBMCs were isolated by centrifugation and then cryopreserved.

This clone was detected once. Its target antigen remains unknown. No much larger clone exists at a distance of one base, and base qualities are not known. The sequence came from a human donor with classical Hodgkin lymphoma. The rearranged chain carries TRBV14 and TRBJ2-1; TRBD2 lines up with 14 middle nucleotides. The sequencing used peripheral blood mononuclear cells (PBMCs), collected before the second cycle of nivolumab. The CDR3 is CASRGLAGDGEQFF. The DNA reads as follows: TGTGCCAGCAGGGGACTAGCGGGAGACGGTGAGCAGTTCTTC.